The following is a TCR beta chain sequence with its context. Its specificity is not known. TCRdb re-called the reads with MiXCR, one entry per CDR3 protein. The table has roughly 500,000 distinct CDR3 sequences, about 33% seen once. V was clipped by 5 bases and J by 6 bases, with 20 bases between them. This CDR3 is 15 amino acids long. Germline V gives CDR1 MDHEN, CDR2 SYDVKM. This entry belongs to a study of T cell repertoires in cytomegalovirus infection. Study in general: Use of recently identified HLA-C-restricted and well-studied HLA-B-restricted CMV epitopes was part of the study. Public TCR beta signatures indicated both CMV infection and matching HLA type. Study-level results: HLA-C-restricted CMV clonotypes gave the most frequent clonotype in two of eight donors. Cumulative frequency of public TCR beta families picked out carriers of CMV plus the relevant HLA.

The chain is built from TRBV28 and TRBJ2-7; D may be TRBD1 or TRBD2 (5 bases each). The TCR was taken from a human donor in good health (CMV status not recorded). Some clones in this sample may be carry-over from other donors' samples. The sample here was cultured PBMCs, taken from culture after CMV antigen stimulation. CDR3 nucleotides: TGTGCCAGCAGTCCGTATTCTGGGGGTCGGGGCGAGCAGTACTTC. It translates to CASSPYSGGRGEQYF.